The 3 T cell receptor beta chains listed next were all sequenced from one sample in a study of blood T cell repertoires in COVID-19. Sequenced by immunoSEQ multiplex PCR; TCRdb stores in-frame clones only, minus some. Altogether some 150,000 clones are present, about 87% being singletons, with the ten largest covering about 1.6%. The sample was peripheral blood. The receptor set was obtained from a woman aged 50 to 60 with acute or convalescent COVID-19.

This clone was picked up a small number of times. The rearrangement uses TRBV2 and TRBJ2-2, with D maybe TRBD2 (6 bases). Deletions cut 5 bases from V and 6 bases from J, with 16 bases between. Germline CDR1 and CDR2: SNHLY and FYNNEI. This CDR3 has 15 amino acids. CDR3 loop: CASSSGDLAPGELFF. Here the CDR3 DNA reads TGTGCCAGCAGTTCGGGGGATCTGGCACCCGGGGAGCTGTTTTTT.

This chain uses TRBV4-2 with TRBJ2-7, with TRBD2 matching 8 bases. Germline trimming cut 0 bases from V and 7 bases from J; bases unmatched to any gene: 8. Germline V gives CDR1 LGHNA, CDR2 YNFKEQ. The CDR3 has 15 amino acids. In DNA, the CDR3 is TGTGCCAGCAGCCAAGAATCGGGGGGGCCTGGGGAGCAGTACTTC. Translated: CASSQESGGPGEQYF.

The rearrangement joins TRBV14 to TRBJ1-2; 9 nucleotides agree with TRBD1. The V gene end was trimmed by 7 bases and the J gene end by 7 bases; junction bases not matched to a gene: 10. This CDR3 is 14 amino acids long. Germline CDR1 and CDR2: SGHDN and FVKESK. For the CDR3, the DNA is TGTGCCAGCACGAAAGGACAGGGGCTTTTTGGCTACACCTTC. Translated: CASTKGQGLFGYTF. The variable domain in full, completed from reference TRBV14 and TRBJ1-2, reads EAGVTQFPSHSVIEKGQTVTLRCDPISGHDNLYWYRRVMGKEIKFLLHFVKESKQDESGMPNNRFLAERTGGTYSTLKVQPAELEDSGVYFCASTKGQGLFGYTFGSGTRLTVV.